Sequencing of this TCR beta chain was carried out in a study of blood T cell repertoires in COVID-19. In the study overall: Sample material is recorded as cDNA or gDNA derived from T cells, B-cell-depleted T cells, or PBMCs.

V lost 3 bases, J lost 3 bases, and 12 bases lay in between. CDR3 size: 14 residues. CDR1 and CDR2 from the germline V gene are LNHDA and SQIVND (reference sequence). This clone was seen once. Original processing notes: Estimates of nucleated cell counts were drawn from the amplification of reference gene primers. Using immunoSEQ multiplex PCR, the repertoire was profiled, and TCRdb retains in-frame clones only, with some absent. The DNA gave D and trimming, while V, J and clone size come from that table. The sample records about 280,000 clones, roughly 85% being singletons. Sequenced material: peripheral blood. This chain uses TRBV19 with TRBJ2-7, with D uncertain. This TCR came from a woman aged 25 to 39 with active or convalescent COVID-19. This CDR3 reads CASSISHLYYEQYF. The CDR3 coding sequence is TGTGCCAGTAGTATTTCTCACTTATACTACGAGCAGTACTTC. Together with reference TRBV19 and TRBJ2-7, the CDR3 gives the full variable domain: DGGITQSPKYLFRKEGQNVTLSCEQNLNHDAMYWYRQDPGQGLRLIYYSQIVNDFQKGDIAEGYSVSREKKESFPLTVTSAQKNPTAFYLCASSISHLYYEQYFGPGTRLTVT.